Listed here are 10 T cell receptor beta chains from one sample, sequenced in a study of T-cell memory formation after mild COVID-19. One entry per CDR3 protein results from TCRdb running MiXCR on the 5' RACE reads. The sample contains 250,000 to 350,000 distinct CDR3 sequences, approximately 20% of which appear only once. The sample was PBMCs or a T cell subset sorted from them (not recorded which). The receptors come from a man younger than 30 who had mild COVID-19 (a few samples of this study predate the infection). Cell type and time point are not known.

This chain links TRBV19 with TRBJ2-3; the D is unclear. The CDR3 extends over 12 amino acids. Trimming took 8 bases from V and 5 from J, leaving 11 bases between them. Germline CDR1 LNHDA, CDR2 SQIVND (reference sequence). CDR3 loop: CASGVRGDTQYF. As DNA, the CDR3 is TGTGCCAGTGGGGTCCGCGGAGATACGCAGTATTTT.

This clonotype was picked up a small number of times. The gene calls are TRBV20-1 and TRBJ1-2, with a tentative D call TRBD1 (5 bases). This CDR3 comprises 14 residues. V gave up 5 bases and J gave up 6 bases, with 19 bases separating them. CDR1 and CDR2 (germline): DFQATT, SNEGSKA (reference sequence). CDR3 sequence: CSADPPQGEDGYTF. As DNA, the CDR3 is TGCAGTGCTGACCCCCCTCAGGGCGAGGATGGCTACACCTTC.

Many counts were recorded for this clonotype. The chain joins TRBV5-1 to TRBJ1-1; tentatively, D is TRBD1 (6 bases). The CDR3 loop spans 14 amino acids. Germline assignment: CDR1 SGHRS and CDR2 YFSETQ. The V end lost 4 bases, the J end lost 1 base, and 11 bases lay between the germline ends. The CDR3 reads CASSGGQKNTEAFF. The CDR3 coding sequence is TGCGCCAGCAGCGGGGGACAAAAGAACACTGAAGCTTTCTTT.

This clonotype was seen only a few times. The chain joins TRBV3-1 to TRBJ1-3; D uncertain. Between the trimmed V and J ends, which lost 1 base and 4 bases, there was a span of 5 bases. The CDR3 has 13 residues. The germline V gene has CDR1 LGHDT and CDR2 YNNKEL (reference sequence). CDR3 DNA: TGTGCCAGCAGCCAAGCGGCAGGAAACACCATATATTTT. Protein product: CASSQAAGNTIYF.

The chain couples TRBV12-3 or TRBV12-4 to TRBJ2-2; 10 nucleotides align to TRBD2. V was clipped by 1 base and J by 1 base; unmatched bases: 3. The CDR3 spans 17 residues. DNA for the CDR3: TGTGCCAGCAGTTTAGAGCGGGGGGGATGGAACACCGGGGAGCTGTTTTTT. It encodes CASSLERGGWNTGELFF.

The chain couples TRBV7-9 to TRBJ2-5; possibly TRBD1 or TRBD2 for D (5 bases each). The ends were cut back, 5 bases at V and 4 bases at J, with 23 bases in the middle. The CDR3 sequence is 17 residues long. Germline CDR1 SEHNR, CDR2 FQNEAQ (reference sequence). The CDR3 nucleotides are TGTGCCAGCAGCCCAAGGGACCCTCGGCGCGGTCTAGAGACCCAGTACTTC. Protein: CASSPRDPRRGLETQYF.

CDR3 residues: CASSNPGRTGTDTQYF. In DNA, the CDR3 is TGTGCCAGCAGTAACCCCGGACGGACTGGCACAGATACGCAGTATTTT. This chain links TRBV2 with TRBJ2-3; TRBD2 is a possible D gene (5 bases). V was trimmed by 5 bases and J by 1 base, leaving 16 bases between them. CDR3 length equals 16 residues. Looked up from germline, CDR1 is SNHLY and CDR2 is FYNNEI.

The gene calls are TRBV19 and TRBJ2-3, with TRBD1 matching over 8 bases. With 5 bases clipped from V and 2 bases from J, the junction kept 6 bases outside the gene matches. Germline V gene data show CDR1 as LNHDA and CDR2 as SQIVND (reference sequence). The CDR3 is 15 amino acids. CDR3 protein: CASSRTGLDTDTQYF. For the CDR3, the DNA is TGTGCCAGTAGTCGGACAGGGCTCGACACAGATACGCAGTATTTT.

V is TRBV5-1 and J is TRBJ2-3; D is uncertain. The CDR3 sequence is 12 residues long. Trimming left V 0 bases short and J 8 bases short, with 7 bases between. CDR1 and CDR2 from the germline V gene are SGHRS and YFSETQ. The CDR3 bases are TGCGCCAGCAGCTTGGAGTCGACTACGCAGTATTTT. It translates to CASSLESTTQYF.

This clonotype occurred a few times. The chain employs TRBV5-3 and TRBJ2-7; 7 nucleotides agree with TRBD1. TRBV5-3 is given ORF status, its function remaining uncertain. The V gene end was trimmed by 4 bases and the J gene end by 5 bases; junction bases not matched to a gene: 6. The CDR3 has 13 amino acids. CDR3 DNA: TGTGCCAGAAGCCCGACAGGGATCCACGAGCAGTACGTC. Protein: CARSPTGIHEQYV.